These 4 T cell receptor beta chains share one sample of origin, sequenced in a study of cytomegalovirus exposure and HLA in healthy donors. Primers for the PCR totalled 60 Vbeta and 13 Jbeta. The data were produced by immunoSEQ multiplex PCR, yet TCRdb's version contains in-frame clones alone and is incomplete. The listing records about 130,000 clones. Sequencing input: PBMCs. Receptor source: a woman in her fifties or sixties in good health and CMV-seronegative.

About this clone itself: A read error may account for a junction end that differs from germline. The sample holds other DNA sequences that translate to the same CDR3. V usage is TRBV9 and J usage is TRBJ2-2; 10 nucleotides align to TRBD2. Per germline, CDR1 SGDLS and CDR2 YYNGEE. The CDR3 spans 17 residues. CDR3 sequence: CASSVTGLADTTGELFF. CDR3 sequence (DNA): TGCGCCAGCAGCGTCACAGGACTAGCGGACACAACCGGGGAGCTGTTTTTT.

The rearrangement joins TRBV9 to TRBJ2-7, with 7 bases identical to TRBD1. Trimming took 4 bases from V and 0 from J; bases not matched to a gene: 10. Per the germline V gene, CDR1 is SGDLS and CDR2 is YYNGEE. The CDR3 has 16 residues. The chain's CDR3 is CASSSVGTASSYEQYF. DNA for the CDR3: TGTGCCAGCAGCTCCGTGGGGACAGCTAGCTCCTACGAGCAGTACTTC. Complete variable domain (other parts from reference TRBV9 and TRBJ2-7): DSGVTQTPKHLITATGQRVTLRCSPRSGDLSVYWYQQSLDQGLQFLIQYYNGEERAKGNILERFSAQQFPDLHSELNLSSLELGDSALYFCASSSVGTASSYEQYFGPGTRLTVT.

V and J are TRBV28 and TRBJ2-3, with 9 nucleotides matching TRBD2. V was clipped by 6 bases and J by 3 bases; unmatched bases: 16. Germline V gene data show CDR1 as MDHEN and CDR2 as SYDVKM. The CDR3 loop spans 18 amino acids. CDR3 region: CASRHKGAYSGRTDTQYF. DNA for the CDR3: TGTGCCAGCAGACACAAGGGGGCCTATAGCGGGAGAACAGATACGCAGTATTTT.

The CDR3 DNA follows: TGTGCCAGTAGTGCCGGGACAGGGCCGTATGGCTACACCTTC. This translates into CASSAGTGPYGYTF. The rearrangement joins TRBV19 to TRBJ1-2, with 9 bases fitting TRBD1. The CDR3 is made up of 14 amino acids. V shed 5 bases, J shed 5 bases, and the junction held 6 bases outside the gene matches. Germline CDR1 LNHDA, CDR2 SQIVND (reference sequence).